This T cell receptor (beta chain) was captured by sequencing in a study of shared clonotypes between healthy human individuals. Turning to the study itself: In total, the donors were a couple of women and a few men aged 18 to 49.

Here immunoSEQ multiplex PCR was the method, and the copy in TCRdb shows in-frame clones only, minus some. The sample has about 2,500,000 clones; roughly 92% are singletons. A word on this clone: Its antigen remains unknown.

V lost 5 bases and J lost 4, with 19 bases in between. The CDR3 is made up of 16 amino acids. CDR1 is SEHNR, CDR2 FQNEAQ, per germline (reference sequence). General study points: Generation probability values for non-shared clonotypes were lower than those for clonotypes shared by all four donors. Roughly 5.3% of naive CD4 clonotypes were common to a few donors. Richness estimates generally favored naive over memory subsets.

The sample comprised naive CD4+ T cells sorted from blood. Specified subset: CD45RA+ positively selected. This chain uses TRBV7-9 with TRBJ2-3, with D possibly TRBD2 on 7 matching bases. The receptor was derived from a man between 18 and 29 years old in good health. The CDR3 loop reads CASSQTGGAGADTQYF. Written as DNA, the CDR3 is TGTGCCAGCAGCCAGACGGGGGGCGCTGGGGCAGATACGCAGTATTTT.